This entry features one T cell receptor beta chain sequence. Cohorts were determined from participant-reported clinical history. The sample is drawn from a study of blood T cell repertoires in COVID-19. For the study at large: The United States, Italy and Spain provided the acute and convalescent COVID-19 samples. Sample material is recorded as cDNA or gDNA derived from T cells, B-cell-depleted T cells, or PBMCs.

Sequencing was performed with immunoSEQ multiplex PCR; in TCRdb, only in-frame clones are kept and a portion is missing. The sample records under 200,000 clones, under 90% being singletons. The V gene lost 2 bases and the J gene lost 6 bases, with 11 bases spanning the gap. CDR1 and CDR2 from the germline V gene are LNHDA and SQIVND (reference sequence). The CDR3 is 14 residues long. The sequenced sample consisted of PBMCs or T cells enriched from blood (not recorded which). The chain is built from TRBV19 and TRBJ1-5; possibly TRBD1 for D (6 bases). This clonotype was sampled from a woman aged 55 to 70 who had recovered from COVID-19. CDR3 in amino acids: CASSIPGAGQPQHF. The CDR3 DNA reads TGTGCCAGTAGTATACCAGGGGCTGGTCAGCCCCAGCATTTT.